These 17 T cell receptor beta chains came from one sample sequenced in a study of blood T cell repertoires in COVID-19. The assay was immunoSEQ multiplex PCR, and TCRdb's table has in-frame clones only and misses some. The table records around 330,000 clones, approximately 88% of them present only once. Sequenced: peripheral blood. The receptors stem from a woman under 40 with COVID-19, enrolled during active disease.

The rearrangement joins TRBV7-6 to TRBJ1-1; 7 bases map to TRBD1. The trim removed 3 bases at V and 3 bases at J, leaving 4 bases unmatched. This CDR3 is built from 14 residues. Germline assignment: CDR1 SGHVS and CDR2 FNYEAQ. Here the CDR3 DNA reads TGTGCCAGCAGCTTGGAACAGGGGTACACTGAAGCTTTCTTT. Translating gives CASSLEQGYTEAFF.

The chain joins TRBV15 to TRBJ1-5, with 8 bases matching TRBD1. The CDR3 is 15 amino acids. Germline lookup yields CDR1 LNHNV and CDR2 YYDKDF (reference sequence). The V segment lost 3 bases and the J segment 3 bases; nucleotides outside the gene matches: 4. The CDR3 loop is CATSRRTGNNQPQHF. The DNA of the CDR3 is TGTGCCACCAGCAGGCGGACAGGGAACAATCAGCCCCAGCATTTT.

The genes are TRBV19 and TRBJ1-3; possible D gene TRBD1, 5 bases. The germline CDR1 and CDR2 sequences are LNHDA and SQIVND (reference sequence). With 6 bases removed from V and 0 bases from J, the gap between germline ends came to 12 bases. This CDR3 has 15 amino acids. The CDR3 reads CASSDDRYSGNTIYF. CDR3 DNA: TGTGCCAGTAGCGACGACAGATACTCTGGAAACACCATATATTTT.

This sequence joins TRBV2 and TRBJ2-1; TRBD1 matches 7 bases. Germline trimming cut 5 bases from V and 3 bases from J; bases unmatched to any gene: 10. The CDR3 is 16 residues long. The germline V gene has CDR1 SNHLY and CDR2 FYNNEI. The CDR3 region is CASSHVDRVDYNEQFF. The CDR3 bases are TGTGCCAGCAGTCATGTTGACAGGGTTGACTACAATGAGCAGTTCTTC.

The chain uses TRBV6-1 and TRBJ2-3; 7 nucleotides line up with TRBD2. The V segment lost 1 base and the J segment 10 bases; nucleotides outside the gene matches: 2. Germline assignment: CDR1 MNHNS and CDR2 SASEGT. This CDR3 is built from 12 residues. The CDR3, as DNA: TGTGCCAGCAGTGAAGGCGGGAGAGCGCAGTATTTT. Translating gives CASSEGGRAQYF.

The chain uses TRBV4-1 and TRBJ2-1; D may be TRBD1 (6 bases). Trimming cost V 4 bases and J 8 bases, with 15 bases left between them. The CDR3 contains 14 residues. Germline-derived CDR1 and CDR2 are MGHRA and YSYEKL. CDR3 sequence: CASSRPGQYDEQFF. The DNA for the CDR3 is TGCGCCAGCAGCCGCCCAGGACAGTACGATGAGCAGTTCTTC.

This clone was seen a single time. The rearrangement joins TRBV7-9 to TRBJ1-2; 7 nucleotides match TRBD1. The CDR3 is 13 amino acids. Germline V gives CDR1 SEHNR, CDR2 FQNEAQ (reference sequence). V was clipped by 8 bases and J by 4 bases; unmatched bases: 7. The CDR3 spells CASSRDSFYGYTF. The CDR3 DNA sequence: TGTGCCAGCTCCCGGGACAGCTTCTATGGCTACACCTTC.

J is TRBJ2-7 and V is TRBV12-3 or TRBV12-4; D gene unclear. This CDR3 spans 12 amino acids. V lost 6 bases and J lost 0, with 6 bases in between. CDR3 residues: CASRFSSYEQYF. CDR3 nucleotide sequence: TGTGCCAGCAGATTCAGCTCCTACGAGCAGTACTTC.

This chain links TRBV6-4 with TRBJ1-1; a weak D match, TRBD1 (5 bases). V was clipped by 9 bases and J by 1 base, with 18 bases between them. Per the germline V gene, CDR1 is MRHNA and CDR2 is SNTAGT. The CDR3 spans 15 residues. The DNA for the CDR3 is TGTGCCAGGTCGGGGGAGGTCAGAACGAACACTGAAGCTTTCTTT. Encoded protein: CARSGEVRTNTEAFF.

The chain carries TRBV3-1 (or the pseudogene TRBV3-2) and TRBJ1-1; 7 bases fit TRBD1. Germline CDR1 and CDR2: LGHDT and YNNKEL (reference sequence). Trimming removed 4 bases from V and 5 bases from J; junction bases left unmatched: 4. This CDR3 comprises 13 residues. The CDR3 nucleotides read TGTGCCAGCAGCCTCAGGGGGAGGACTGAAGCTTTCTTT. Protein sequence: CASSLRGRTEAFF.

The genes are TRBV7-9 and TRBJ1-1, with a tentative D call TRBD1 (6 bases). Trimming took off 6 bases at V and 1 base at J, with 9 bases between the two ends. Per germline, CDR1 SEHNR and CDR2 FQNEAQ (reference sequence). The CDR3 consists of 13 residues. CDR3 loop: CASRKQGNTEAFF. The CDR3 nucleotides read TGTGCCAGCAGGAAACAGGGGAACACTGAAGCTTTCTTT.

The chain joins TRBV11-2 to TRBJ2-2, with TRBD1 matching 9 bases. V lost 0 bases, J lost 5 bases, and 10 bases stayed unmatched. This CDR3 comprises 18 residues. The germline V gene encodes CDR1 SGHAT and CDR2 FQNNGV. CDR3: CASSLELWTGVKTGELFF. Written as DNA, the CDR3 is TGTGCCAGCAGCTTAGAGTTATGGACAGGGGTCAAAACCGGGGAGCTGTTTTTT.

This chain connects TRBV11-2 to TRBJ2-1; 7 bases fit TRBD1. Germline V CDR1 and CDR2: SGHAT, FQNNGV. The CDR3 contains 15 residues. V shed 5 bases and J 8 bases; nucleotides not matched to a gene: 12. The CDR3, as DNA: TGTGCCAGCAGCGTCGGGACAGCTACTTTCTATGAGCAGTTCTTC. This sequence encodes CASSVGTATFYEQFF.

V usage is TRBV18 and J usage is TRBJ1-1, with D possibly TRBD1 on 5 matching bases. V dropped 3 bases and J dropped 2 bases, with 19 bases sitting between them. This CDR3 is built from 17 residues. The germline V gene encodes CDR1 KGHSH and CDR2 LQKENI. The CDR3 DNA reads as TGTGCCAGCTCACCCCAGGGTGAGTTAATTTCAAACACTGAAGCTTTCTTT. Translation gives CASSPQGELISNTEAFF.

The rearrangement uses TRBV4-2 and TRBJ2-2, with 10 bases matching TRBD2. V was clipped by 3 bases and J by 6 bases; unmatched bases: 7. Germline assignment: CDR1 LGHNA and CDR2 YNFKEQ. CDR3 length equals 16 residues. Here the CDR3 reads CASSHTGTSEAGELFF. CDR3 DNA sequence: TGTGCCAGCAGCCATACCGGGACTAGCGAAGCCGGGGAGCTGTTTTTT.

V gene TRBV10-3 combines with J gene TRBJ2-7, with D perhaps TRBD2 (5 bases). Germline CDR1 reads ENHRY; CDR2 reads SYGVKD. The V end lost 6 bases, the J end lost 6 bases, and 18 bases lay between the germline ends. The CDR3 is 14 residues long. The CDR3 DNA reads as TGTGCCATCAGGCCTGAAGCGGCCGTGGCCGAGCAGTACTTC. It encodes CAIRPEAAVAEQYF.

The CDR3 is CASSPTVTGELFF. The CDR3 coding sequence is TGTGCCAGTAGTCCGACAGTTACCGGGGAGCTGTTTTTT. The chain couples TRBV19 to TRBJ2-2, with D perhaps TRBD1 (5 bases). V shed 5 bases and J shed 5 bases, with 9 bases lying between them. Germline V gene data show CDR1 as LNHDA and CDR2 as SQIVND (reference sequence). The CDR3 loop spans 13 amino acids.